The 21 T cell receptor beta chains listed next were all sequenced from one sample in a study of T cells in Graves' hyperthyroidism and ophthalmopathy. The investigators amplified TCR beta CDR3 regions from RNA transcripts. Initially, a first-round RT-PCR of the TCR CDR3 employed the HTBI primer set. TCRdb re-analysed the multiplex PCR reads in MiXCR, keeping a single row per CDR3 protein. The sample lists about 320,000 distinct CDR3 sequences, around a sixth occurring once. Sequenced input: blood. All receptors come from a man aged 25-45 years with Graves' hyperthyroidism.

V usage is TRBV20-1 and J usage is TRBJ1-5; TRBD1 is a possible D gene (5 bases). Germline-derived CDR1 and CDR2 are DFQATT and SNEGSKA (reference sequence). V dropped 6 bases and J dropped 5 bases, with 14 bases sitting between them. The CDR3 covers 13 residues. Written as DNA, the CDR3 is TGCAGTGCCCTGAGAGGGGACCATCAGCCCCAGCATTTT. Translating it yields CSALRGDHQPQHF.

The chain joins TRBV28 to TRBJ2-1; unclear D gene. Trimming shortened V by 11 bases and J by 3 bases, and 26 bases separated the two germline ends. This CDR3 is 17 amino acids long. Germline CDR1 MDHEN, CDR2 SYDVKM. The CDR3: CAGPPEPQVEIYNEQFF. In DNA form, the CDR3 reads TGTGCCGGCCCACCGGAGCCACAAGTGGAGATCTACAATGAGCAGTTCTTC.

Ten or more counts support this clonotype. The rearrangement links TRBV12-3 or TRBV12-4 to TRBJ1-1; TRBD1 agrees at 8 bases. Trimming removed 8 bases from V and 1 base from J; junction bases left unmatched: 12. This CDR3 region has 16 residues. CDR3 in DNA: TGTGCCAGCGCCGCTCCCAGGACAGGGCCGAACACTGAAGCTTTCTTT. Amino acids: CASAAPRTGPNTEAFF.

This clonotype was detected only a few times. This rearrangement joins TRBV11-3 to TRBJ2-2; D is unresolved. With 5 bases removed from V and 3 bases from J, the gap between germline ends came to 16 bases. CDR1 and CDR2 (germline): SGHNT, YENEEA. The CDR3 spans 16 residues. The CDR3 region has the DNA TGTGCCAGCAGCCTAGGATTTTGGCTTTACACCGGGGAGCTGTTTTTT. Translating it yields CASSLGFWLYTGELFF.

The genes are TRBV12-3 or TRBV12-4 and TRBJ2-3; 8 nucleotides line up with TRBD1. V gave up 6 bases and J gave up 4 bases; unmatched junction bases: 9. This CDR3 comprises 15 residues. The CDR3 protein is CASRATTGGPDTQYF. For the CDR3, the DNA is TGTGCCAGCAGAGCAACCACAGGGGGTCCAGATACGCAGTATTTT.

Details on this clonotype: Without the conserved terminal phenylalanine or tryptophan, this CDR3 likely stems from a read error. This sequence joins TRBV12-3 or TRBV12-4 and TRBJ2-7; D not resolved. CDR3 length: 11 amino acids. Trimming left V 7 bases short and J 2 bases short, with 6 bases between. The CDR3 nucleotides read TGTGCCAGCACTGGGGCCTACGAGCAGTACTTG. It yields the protein CASTGAYEQYL.

To note about this clonotype: A read error is possible here, since a much larger clone lies one base away. The V gene is TRBV6-5, the J gene TRBJ1-5, with D possibly matching TRBD1 (6 bases). Germline CDR1 and CDR2: MNHEY and SVGAGI. The CDR3 has 15 residues. As DNA, the CDR3 is TGTGCCGGCAGTTACTCGCGGGGGCCAAATCAGCCCCAGCATTTT. Translating gives CAGSYSRGPNQPQHF.

The chain carries TRBV5-1 and TRBJ2-2; 7 bases agree with TRBD2. CDR1 and CDR2 from the germline V gene are SGHRS and YFSETQ. The length of the CDR3 is 14 residues. J lost 6 bases, V lost 4 bases, and 6 bases had no gene match. The CDR3 spells CASSLGRKAGELFF. CDR3 nucleotides: TGCGCCAGCAGCCTCGGGAGGAAGGCCGGGGAGCTGTTTTTT.

This clonotype was detected many times. V is TRBV10-3 and J is TRBJ1-1; D may be TRBD1 (6 bases). V was clipped by 9 bases and J by 4 bases, with 9 bases between them. This CDR3 contains 11 residues. Germline V gene data show CDR1 as ENHRY and CDR2 as SYGVKD. Written as DNA, the CDR3 is TGTGCCATAGGGGGGGGCACTGAAGCTTTCTTT. Translated, it gives CAIGGGTEAFF.

There are many counts of this clonotype. The CDR3 sequence is CASSLDSLNSGEQFF. The CDR3 nucleotides are TGTGCCAGCAGCTTAGATTCCCTAAATAGCGGGGAGCAGTTCTTC. V gene TRBV11-3 combines with J gene TRBJ2-1; 7 positions match TRBD2. This CDR3 has 15 residues. The germline V gene has CDR1 SGHNT and CDR2 YENEEA. V shed 0 bases, J shed 10 bases, and the junction held 9 bases outside the gene matches.

In this sample, this clonotype turned up a few times. This chain links TRBV30 with TRBJ2-2; tentative D call: TRBD1 (5 bases). Trimming removed 5 bases at V and 4 bases at J, with 5 bases between. Germline V gives CDR1 GTSNPN, CDR2 SVGIG (reference sequence). This CDR3 has 11 amino acids. CDR3 sequence reads: CAWDSTGELFF. In DNA form, the CDR3 reads TGTGCCTGGGACAGCACCGGGGAGCTGTTTTTT.

The table lists this clonotype with a count of one. The chain recombines TRBV29-1 with TRBJ2-3, with TRBD2 matching 8 bases. Germline CDR1 reads SQVTM; CDR2 reads ANQGSEA. The CDR3 is made up of 14 amino acids. V lost 5 bases and J lost 5; bases outside the gene matches: 9. CDR3 coding DNA: TGCAGCGTTACCTTAAGCGGGAGACAAGATACGCAGTATTTT. Amino acids: CSVTLSGRQDTQYF.

The chain links TRBV2 to TRBJ1-5; D gene uncertain. Trimming pared 3 bases from V and 3 bases from J, leaving 9 bases between. The CDR3 totals 14 residues. Germline V gene data show CDR1 as SNHLY and CDR2 as FYNNEI. CDR3 region: CASSDEGYNQPQHF. Here the CDR3 DNA reads TGTGCCAGCAGTGATGAAGGGTACAATCAGCCCCAGCATTTT.

This CDR3 reads CASSYFGPQPGQPQHF. The CDR3 DNA reads TGTGCCAGCAGTTACTTCGGGCCCCAACCGGGTCAGCCCCAGCATTTT. The chain has TRBV6-5 and TRBJ1-5; D gene uncertain. Germline-derived CDR1 and CDR2 are MNHEY and SVGAGI. Trimming shortened V by 1 base and J by 6 bases, and 16 bases separated the two germline ends. This CDR3 has 16 residues.

This sequence joins TRBV12-3 or TRBV12-4 and TRBJ1-4, with 7 bases aligning to TRBD1. The CDR3 runs to 13 residues. V was pared by 9 bases and J by 6 bases, with 7 bases of the junction left unmatched. The CDR3 DNA sequence: TGTGCCAGTACGACAGGGAGTGATGAAAAACTGTTTTTT. It yields the protein CASTTGSDEKLFF.

This clonotype was counted many times. The chain couples TRBV30 to TRBJ2-1; D is possibly TRBD1 (5 bases). This CDR3 is built from 14 residues. In germline, CDR1 is GTSNPN, CDR2 SVGIG (reference sequence). V was cut by 4 bases and J by 0 bases, with 10 bases left in between. The CDR3 region is CAWTDTYSYNEQFF. The CDR3 DNA follows: TGTGCCTGGACGGACACCTACTCCTACAATGAGCAGTTCTTC.

At least ten counts were recorded for this clonotype. The chain couples TRBV28 to TRBJ1-2; tentative D call: TRBD1 (6 bases). Trimming pared 3 bases from V and 10 bases from J, leaving 36 bases between. CDR3 length: 20 amino acids. Per germline, CDR1 MDHEN and CDR2 SYDVKM. The DNA of the CDR3 is TGTGCCAGCAGTTTGTCAACTCTACAGGGAGCCCACGGCGGTCTAATGGACTACACCTTC. Protein product: CASSLSTLQGAHGGLMDYTF.

J is TRBJ1-2 and V is TRBV29-1; no clear D. This CDR3 spans 11 amino acids. Germline-derived CDR1 and CDR2 are SQVTM and ANQGSEA. V was pared by 3 bases and J by 7 bases, with 9 bases between. This CDR3 reads CSVERQSGYTF. Here the CDR3 DNA reads TGCAGCGTTGAGAGGCAGTCTGGCTACACCTTC.

This clonotype was seen repeatedly, ten times or more. The chain links TRBV2 to TRBJ1-5; D might be TRBD1 (5 bases). Germline V lookup: CDR1 SNHLY, CDR2 FYNNEI. The CDR3 consists of 14 residues. Trimming cost V 7 bases and J 0 bases, with 10 bases left between them. This chain's CDR3 is CASTDGGSNQPQHF. The CDR3 bases are TGTGCCAGCACCGACGGGGGTAGCAATCAGCCCCAGCATTTT.

The sample holds many counts of this clonotype. This rearrangement joins TRBV11-2 to TRBJ2-1; D is perhaps TRBD2 (5 bases). The V gene lost 1 base and the J gene lost 6 bases, with 10 bases spanning the gap. There are 14 residues in the CDR3. The V gene's germline CDR1 is SGHAT and CDR2 FQNNGV. This CDR3 reads CASSLGTHSNEQFF. The CDR3, as DNA: TGTGCCAGCAGCTTAGGGACTCATTCCAATGAGCAGTTCTTC. The full variable domain, completed using reference TRBV11-2 and TRBJ2-1, is EAGVAQSPRYKIIEKRQSVAFWCNPISGHATLYWYQQILGQGPKLLIQFQNNGVVDDSQLPKDRFSAERLKGVDSTLKIQPAKLEDSAVYLCASSLGTHSNEQFFGPGTRLTVL.

This clonotype showed up just a few times. V gene TRBV4-2 combines with J gene TRBJ2-5; D is unclear. The V end was cut by 4 bases, the J end by 0 bases, with 6 bases between. This CDR3 contains 13 residues. Germline assignment: CDR1 LGHNA and CDR2 YNFKEQ. As DNA, the CDR3 is TGTGCCAGCAGCCCTATGTACCAAGAGACCCAGTACTTC. It encodes CASSPMYQETQYF.